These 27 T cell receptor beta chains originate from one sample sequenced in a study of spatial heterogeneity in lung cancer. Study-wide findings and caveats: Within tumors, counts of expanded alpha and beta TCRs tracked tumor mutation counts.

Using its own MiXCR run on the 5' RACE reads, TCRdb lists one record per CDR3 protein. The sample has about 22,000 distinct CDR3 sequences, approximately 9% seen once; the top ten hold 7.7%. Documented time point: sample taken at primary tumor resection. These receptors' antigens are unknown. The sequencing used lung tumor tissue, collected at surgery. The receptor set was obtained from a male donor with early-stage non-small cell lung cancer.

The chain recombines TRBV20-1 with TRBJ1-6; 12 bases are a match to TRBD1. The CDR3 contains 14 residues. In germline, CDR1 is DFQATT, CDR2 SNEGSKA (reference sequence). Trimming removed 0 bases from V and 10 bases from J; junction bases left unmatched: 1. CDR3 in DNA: TGCAGTGCTAGAGAGGGGACAGGGGGCTCACCCCTCCACTTT. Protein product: CSAREGTGGSPLHF.

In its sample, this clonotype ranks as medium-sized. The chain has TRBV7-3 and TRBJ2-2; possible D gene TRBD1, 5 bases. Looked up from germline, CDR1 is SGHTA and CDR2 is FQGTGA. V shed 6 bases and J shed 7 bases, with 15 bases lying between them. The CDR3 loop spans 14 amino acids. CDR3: CASSLMQQVGELFF. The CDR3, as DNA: TGTGCCAGCAGTCTAATGCAACAGGTCGGGGAGCTGTTTTTT.

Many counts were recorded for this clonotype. CDR3 region: CASSRGRTYNEQFF. The CDR3 DNA follows: TGTGCCAGCAGTCGCGGGAGAACCTACAATGAGCAGTTCTTC. This chain uses TRBV27 with TRBJ2-1; 7 nucleotides align to TRBD2. Germline values: CDR1 MNHEY, CDR2 SMNVEV (reference sequence). The V gene end was trimmed by 5 bases and the J gene end by 2 bases; junction bases not matched to a gene: 3. This CDR3 comprises 14 residues.

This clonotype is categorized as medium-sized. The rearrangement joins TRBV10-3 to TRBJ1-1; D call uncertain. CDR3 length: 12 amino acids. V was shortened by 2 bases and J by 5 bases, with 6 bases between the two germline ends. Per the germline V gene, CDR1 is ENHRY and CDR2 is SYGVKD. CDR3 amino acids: CAISEGRTEAFF. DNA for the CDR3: TGTGCCATCAGTGAGGGGAGGACTGAAGCTTTCTTT.

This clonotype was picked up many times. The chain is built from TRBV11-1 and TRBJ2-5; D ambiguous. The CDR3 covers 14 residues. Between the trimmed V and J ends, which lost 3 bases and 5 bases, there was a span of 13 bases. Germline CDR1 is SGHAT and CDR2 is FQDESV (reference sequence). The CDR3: CASSFRTSKETQYF. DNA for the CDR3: TGTGCCAGCAGCTTCCGCACAAGTAAGGAGACCCAGTACTTC.

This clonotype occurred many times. The CDR3 sequence is CASSGRRDGEAFF. CDR3 coding DNA: TGTGCCAGCAGTGGTCGGCGAGACGGTGAAGCTTTCTTT. The chain uses TRBV2 and TRBJ1-1; D unclear. The CDR3 has 13 residues. V lost 4 bases and J 7 bases, leaving 13 bases between the germline ends. Germline values: CDR1 SNHLY, CDR2 FYNNEI.

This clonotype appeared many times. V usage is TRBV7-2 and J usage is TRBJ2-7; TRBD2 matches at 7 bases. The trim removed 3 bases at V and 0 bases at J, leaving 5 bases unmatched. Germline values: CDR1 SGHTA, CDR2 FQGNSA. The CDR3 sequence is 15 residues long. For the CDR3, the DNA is TGTGCCAGCAGCTTCACCGCGGGAGACTCCTACGAGCAGTACTTC. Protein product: CASSFTAGDSYEQYF.

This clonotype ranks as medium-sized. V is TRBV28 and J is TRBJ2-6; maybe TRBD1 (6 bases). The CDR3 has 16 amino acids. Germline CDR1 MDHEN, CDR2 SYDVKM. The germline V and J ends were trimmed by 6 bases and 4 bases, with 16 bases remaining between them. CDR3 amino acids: CASSPTGISGANVLTF. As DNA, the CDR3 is TGTGCCAGCAGCCCTACAGGGATCTCAGGGGCCAACGTCCTGACTTTC.

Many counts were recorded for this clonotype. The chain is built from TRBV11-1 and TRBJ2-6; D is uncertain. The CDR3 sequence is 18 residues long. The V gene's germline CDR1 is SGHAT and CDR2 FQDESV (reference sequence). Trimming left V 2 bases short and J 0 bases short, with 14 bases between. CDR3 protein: CASSLQQHPDSGANVLTF. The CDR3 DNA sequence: TGTGCCAGCAGCTTACAGCAGCACCCCGACTCTGGGGCCAACGTCCTGACTTTC.

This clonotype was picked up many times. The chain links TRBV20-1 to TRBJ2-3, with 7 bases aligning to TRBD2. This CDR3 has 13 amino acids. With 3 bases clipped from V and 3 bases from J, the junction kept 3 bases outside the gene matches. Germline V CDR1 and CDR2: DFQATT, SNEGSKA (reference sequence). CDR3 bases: TGCAGTGCTAGGTGGGGGGGGACAGATACGCAGTATTTT. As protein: CSARWGGTDTQYF.

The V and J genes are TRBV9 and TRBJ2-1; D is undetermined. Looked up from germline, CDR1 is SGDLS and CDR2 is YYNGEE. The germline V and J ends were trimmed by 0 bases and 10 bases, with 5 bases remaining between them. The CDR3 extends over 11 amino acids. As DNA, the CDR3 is TGTGCCAGCAGCGTAGGCAGGGAGCAGTTCTTC. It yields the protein CASSVGREQFF.

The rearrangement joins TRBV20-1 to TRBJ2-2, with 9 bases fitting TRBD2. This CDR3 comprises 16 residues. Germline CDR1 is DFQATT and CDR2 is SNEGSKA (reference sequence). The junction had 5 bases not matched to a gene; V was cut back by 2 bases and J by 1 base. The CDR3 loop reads CSARPPSGKNTGELFF. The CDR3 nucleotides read TGCAGTGCTAGACCCCCTAGCGGGAAGAACACCGGGGAGCTGTTTTTT.

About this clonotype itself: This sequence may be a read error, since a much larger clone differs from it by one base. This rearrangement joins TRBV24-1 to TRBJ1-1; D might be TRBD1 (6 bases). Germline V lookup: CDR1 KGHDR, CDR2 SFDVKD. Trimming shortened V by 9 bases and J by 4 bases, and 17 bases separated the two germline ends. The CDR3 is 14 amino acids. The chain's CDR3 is CATPRQENSTEAFF. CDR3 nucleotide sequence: TGTGCCACCCCAAGACAGGAGAACAGCACTGAAGCTTTCTTT.

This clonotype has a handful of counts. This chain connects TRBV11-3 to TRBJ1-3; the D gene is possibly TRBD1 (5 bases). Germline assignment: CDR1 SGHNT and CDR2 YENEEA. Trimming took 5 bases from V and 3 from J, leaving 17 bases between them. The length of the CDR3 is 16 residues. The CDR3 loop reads CASSPETAPLGNTIYF. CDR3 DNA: TGTGCCAGCAGCCCGGAGACAGCCCCTCTTGGAAACACCATATATTTT.

The CDR3 sequence is CASSEPLLGETQYF. DNA for the CDR3: TGTGCCAGCAGTGAGCCCCTGCTAGGAGAGACCCAGTACTTC. J is TRBJ2-5 and V is TRBV25-1; the D is unclear. V shed 3 bases and J shed 4 bases, with 12 bases lying between them. Germline CDR1 and CDR2: MGHDK and SYGVNS. This CDR3 has 14 amino acids.

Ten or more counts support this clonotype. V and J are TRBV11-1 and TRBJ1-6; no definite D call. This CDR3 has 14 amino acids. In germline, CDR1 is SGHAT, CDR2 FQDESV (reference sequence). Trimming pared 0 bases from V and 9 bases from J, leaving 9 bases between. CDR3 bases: TGTGCCAGCAGCTTAGCGTCCCAGCCTTCACCCCTCCACTTT. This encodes CASSLASQPSPLHF.

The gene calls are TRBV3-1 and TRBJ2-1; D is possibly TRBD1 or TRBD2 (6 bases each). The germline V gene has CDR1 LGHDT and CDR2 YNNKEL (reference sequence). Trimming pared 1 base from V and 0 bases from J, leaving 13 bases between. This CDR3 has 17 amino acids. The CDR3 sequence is CASSQVEGRGSYNEQFF. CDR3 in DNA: TGTGCCAGCAGCCAAGTGGAGGGCAGGGGCTCCTACAATGAGCAGTTCTTC.

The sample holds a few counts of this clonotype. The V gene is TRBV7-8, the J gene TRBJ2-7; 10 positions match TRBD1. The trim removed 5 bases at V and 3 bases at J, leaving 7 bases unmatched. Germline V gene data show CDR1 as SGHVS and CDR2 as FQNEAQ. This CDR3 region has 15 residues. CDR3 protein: CASSRSGTGDYEQYF. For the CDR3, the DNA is TGTGCCAGCAGCCGTTCCGGGACAGGGGACTACGAGCAGTACTTC.

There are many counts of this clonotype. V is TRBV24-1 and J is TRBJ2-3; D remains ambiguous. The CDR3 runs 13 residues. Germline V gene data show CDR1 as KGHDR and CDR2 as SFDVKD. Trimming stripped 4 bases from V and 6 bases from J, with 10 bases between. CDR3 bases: TGTGCCACCAGTGACTCAGCCCGGGATACGCAGTATTTT. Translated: CATSDSARDTQYF.

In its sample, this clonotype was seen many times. This CDR3 reads CASSYSESGTQYF. CDR3 coding DNA: TGTGCCAGCAGTTACTCGGAATCAGGGACCCAGTACTTC. The V gene is TRBV6-5, the J gene TRBJ2-5; D gene unclear. Trimming took 0 bases from V and 7 from J, leaving 9 bases between them. The CDR3 covers 13 residues. Germline lookup yields CDR1 MNHEY and CDR2 SVGAGI.

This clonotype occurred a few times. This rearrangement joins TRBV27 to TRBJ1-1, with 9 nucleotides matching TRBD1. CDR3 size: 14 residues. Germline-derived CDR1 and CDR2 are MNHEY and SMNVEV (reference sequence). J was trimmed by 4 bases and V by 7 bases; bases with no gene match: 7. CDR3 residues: CASKRTGVGTEAFF. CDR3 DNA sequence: TGTGCCAGCAAGCGGACAGGGGTGGGCACTGAAGCTTTCTTT.

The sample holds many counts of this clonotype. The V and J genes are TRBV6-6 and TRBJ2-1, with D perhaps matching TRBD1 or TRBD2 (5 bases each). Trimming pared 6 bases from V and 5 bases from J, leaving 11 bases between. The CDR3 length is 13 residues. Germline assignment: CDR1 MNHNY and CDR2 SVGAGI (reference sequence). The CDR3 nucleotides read TGTGCCAGCAGCACCGGGACCCACAATGAGCAGTTCTTC. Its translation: CASSTGTHNEQFF.

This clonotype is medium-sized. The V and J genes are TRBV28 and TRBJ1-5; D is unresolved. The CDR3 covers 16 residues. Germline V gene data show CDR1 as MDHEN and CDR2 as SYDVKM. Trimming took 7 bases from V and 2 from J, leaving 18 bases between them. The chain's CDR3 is CASTKLKGPGNQPQHF. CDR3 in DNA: TGTGCCAGCACTAAATTGAAAGGACCCGGCAATCAGCCCCAGCATTTT.

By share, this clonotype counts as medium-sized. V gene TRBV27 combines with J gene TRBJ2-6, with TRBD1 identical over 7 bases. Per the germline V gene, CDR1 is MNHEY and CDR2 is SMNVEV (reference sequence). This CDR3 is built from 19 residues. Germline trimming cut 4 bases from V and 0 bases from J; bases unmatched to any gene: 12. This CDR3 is CASSSRWGQRFSGANVLTF. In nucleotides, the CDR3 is TGTGCCAGCAGTTCCCGCTGGGGACAGCGTTTCTCTGGGGCCAACGTCCTGACTTTC. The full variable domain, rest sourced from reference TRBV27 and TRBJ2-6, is EAQVTQNPRYLITVTGKKLTVTCSQNMNHEYMSWYRQDPGLGLRQIYYSMNVEVTDKGDVPEGYKVSRKEKRNFPLILESPSPNQTSLYFCASSSRWGQRFSGANVLTFGAGSRLTVL.

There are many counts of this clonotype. CDR3 protein: CASSLARAGGTQYF. In nucleotides, the CDR3 is TGCGCCAGCAGCTTGGCTAGGGCAGGTGGGACCCAGTACTTC. This chain connects TRBV5-1 to TRBJ2-5; D ambiguous. Per germline, CDR1 SGHRS and CDR2 YFSETQ. This CDR3 region has 14 residues. The V end was cut by 0 bases, the J end by 7 bases, with 13 bases between.

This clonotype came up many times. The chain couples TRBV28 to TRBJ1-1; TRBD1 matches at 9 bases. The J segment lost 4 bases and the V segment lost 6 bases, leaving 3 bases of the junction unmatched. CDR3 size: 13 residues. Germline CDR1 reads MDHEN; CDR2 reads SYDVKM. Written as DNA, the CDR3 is TGTGCCAGCAGGGACAGGGGTTTCACTGAAGCTTTCTTT. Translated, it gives CASRDRGFTEAFF.

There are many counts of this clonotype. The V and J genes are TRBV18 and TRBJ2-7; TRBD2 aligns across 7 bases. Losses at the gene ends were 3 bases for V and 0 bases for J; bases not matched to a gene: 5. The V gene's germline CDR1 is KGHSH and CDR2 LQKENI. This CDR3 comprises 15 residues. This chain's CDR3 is CASSPGLLNSYEQYF. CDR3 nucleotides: TGTGCCAGCTCACCGGGACTACTAAACTCCTACGAGCAGTACTTC.